This T cell receptor beta chain was captured in a study of Ad26.COV2.S vaccination and SARS-CoV-2 variants. On the study more broadly: Recipients of Ad26.COV2.S got it intramuscularly, once or twice 56 days apart. The study, taken as a whole, reports: Placebo and vaccine recipients had non-spike TCR breadth that was similar. Spike-specific TCR breadth was greater after Ad26.COV2.S than placebo.

The treatment: over 15 received Ad26.COV2.S at low or high dose, single or two shots; 5 received placebo; per-sample allocation not given. Samples came from day 63 after the first vaccine or placebo injection. Germline V lookup: CDR1 LNHDA, CDR2 SQIVND (reference sequence). V was pared by 3 bases and J by 6 bases, with 18 bases between. The CDR3 loop spans 16 amino acids. As regards this clone: Its target is unknown.

Produced via immunoSEQ multiplex PCR; TCRdb's table is partial and in-frame only. The profile shows 350,000 to 450,000 clones, 92% of them singletons. This material consisted of peripheral blood, taken in a trial of Ad26.COV2.S vaccine versus placebo. This chain uses TRBV19 with TRBJ1-5, with no clear D. This clonotype was sampled from a person between 18 and 59 years old who received the Ad26.COV2.S COVID-19 vaccine or a placebo. The CDR3 bases are TGTGCCAGTAGTATCACGGGCCCCTGGGGTGGTCAGCCCCAGCATTTT. Translation: CASSITGPWGGQPQHF.